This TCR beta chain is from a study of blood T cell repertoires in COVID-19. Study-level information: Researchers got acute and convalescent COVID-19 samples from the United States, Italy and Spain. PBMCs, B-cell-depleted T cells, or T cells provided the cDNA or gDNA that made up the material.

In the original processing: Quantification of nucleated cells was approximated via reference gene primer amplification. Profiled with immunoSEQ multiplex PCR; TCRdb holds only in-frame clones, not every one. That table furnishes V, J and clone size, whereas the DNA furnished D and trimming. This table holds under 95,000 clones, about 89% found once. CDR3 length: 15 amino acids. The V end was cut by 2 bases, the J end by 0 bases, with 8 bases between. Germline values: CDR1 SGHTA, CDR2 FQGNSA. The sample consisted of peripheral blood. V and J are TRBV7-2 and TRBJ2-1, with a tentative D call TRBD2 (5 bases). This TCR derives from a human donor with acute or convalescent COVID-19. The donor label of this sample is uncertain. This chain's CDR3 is CASSLLGSSYNEQFF. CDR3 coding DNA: TGTGCCAGCAGCTTATTGGGGAGCTCCTACAATGAGCAGTTCTTC.